Detailed here is one T cell receptor beta chain. This record comes from a study of blood T cell repertoires in COVID-19. For the study at large: T cells, B-cell-depleted T cells, or PBMCs provided the cDNA or gDNA that served as material.

Only in-frame clones appear in the TCRdb table, and some are missing; sequencing was by immunoSEQ multiplex PCR. The top ten hold 2% to 3% of the sample, which has around 140,000 clones, about 80% seen once. CDR1 is SGHTA, CDR2 FQGNSA, per germline. V was cut by 3 bases and J by 5 bases, with 16 bases left in between. The CDR3 totals 15 residues. Clinical histories supplied by participants themselves formed the basis of cohort assignment. The chain carries TRBV7-2 and TRBJ1-2; weak D call: TRBD1 (6 bases). This clonotype originated in a man aged 40-50 years with acute COVID-19. The sample comprised PBMCs or T cells enriched from blood (not recorded which). This CDR3 is CASSLWTAGLYGYTF. CDR3 DNA sequence: TGTGCCAGCAGCTTGTGGACAGCCGGCCTATATGGCTACACCTTC.